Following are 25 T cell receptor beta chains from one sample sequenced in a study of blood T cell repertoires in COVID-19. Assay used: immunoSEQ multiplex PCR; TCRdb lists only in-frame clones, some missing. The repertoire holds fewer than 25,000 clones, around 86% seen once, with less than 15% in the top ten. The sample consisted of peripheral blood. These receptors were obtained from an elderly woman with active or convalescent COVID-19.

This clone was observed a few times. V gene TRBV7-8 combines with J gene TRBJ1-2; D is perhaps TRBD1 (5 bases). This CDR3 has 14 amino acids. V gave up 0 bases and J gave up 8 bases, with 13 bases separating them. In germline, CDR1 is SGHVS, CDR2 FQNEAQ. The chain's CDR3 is CASSLAITGGGYTF. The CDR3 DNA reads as TGTGCCAGCAGCTTAGCGATAACAGGTGGAGGCTACACCTTC.

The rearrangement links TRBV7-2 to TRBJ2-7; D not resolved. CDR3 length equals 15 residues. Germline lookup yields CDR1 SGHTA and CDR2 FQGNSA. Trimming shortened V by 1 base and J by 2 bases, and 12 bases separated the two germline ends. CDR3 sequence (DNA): TGTGCCAGCAGCTTAGGGTACTCCCTCGCCTACGAGCAGTACTTC. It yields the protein CASSLGYSLAYEQYF. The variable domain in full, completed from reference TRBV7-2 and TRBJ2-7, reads GAGVSQSPSNKVTEKGKDVELRCDPISGHTALYWYRQSLGQGLEFLIYFQGNSAPDKSGLPSDRFSAERTGGSVSTLTIQRTQQEDSAVYLCASSLGYSLAYEQYFGPGTRLTVT.

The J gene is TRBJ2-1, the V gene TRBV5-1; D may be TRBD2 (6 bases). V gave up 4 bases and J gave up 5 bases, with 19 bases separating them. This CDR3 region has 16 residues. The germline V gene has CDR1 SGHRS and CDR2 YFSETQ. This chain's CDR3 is CASSPASASRDNEQFF. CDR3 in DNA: TGCGCCAGCAGCCCCGCTAGCGCTAGTAGGGACAATGAGCAGTTCTTC.

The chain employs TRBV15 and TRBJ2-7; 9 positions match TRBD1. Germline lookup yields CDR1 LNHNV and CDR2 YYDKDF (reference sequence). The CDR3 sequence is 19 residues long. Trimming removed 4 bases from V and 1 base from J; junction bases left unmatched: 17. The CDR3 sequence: CATSNRRTGVASRSYEQYF. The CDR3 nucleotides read TGTGCCACCAGCAACCGAAGGACAGGGGTGGCTAGCAGATCCTACGAGCAGTACTTC.

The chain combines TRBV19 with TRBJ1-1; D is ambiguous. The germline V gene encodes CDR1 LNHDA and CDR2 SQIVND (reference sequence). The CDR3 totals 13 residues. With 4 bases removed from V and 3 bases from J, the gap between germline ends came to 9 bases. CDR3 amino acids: CASSNRDYTEAFF. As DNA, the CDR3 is TGTGCCAGTAGTAACCGGGATTACACTGAAGCTTTCTTT.

For the CDR3, the DNA is TGCGCCAGCAGCCAAGAAAGGGGGCGCAATCAGCCCCAGCATTTT. Translation: CASSQERGRNQPQHF. J is TRBJ1-5 and V is TRBV4-1, with 7 positions matching TRBD1. CDR1 and CDR2 from the germline V gene are MGHRA and YSYEKL. CDR3 length: 15 residues. Trimming at V came to 0 bases and at J to 2 bases, leaving 1 base not matched to a gene.

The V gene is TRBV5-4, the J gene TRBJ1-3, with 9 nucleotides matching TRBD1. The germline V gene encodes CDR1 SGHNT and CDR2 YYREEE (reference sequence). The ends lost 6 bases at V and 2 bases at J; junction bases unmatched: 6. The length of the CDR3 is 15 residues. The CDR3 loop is CASTPGQGAGNTIYF. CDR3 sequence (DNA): TGTGCCAGCACACCGGGACAGGGTGCTGGAAACACCATATATTTT.

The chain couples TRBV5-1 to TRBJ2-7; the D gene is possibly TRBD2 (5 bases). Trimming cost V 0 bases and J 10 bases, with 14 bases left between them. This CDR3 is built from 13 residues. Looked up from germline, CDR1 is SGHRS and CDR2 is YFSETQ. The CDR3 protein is CASSLVVDYGQYF. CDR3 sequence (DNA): TGCGCCAGCAGCTTGGTGGTCGACTACGGACAGTACTTC. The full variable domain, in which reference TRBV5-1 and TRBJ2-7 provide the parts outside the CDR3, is KAGVTQTPRYLIKTRGQQVTLSCSPISGHRSVSWYQQTPGQGLQFLFEYFSETQRNKGNFPGRFSGRQFSNSRSEMNVSTLELGDSALYLCASSLVVDYGQYFGPGTRLTVT.

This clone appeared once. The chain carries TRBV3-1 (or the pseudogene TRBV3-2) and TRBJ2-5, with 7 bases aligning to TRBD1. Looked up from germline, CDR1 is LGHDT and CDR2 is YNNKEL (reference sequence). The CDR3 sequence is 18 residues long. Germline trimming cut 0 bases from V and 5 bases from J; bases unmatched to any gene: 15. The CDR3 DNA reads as TGTGCCAGCAGCCAAGAGGCTTCATGGACAGGATCGGGTGAGACCCAGTACTTC. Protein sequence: CASSQEASWTGSGETQYF.

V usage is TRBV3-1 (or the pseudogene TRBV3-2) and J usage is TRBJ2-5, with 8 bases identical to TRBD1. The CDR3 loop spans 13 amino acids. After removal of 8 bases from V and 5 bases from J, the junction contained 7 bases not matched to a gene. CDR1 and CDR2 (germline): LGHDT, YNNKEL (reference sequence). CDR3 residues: CASSRDRRETQYF. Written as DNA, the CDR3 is TGTGCCAGCTCCCGGGACAGGCGGGAGACCCAGTACTTC.

CDR3 bases: TGTGCCAGCAGATTTAAGGACAGGGAATACAATGAGCAGTTCTTC. Protein sequence: CASRFKDREYNEQFF. The chain couples TRBV5-6 to TRBJ2-1, with 8 positions matching TRBD1. The ends lost 5 bases at V and 4 bases at J; junction bases unmatched: 8. Per germline, CDR1 SGHDT and CDR2 YYEEEE. The CDR3 loop spans 15 amino acids.

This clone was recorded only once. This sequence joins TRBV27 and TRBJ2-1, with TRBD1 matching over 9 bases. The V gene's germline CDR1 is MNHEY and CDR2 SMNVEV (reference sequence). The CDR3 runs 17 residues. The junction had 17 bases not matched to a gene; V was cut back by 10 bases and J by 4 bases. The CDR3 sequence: CATARDKTGGRYNEQFF. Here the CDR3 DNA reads TGTGCCACCGCCCGCGATAAGACAGGGGGTAGATACAATGAGCAGTTCTTC.

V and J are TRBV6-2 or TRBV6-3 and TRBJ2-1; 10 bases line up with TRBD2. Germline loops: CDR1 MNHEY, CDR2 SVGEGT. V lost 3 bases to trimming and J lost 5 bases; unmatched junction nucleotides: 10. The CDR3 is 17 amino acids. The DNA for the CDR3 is TGTGCCAGCAGTTATGGAACGGGACTAGCGTCGGACAATGAGCAGTTCTTC. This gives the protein CASSYGTGLASDNEQFF.

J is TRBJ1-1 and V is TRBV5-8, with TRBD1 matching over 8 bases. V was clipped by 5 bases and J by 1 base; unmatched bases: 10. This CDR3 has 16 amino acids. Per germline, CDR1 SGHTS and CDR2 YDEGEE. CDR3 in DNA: TGTGCCAGCAGACAGAACGGAGGACAGGGGAACACTGAAGCTTTCTTT. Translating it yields CASRQNGGQGNTEAFF. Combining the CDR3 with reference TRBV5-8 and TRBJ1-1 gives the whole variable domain EAGVTQSPTHLIKTRGQQATLRCSPISGHTSVYWYQQALGLGLQFLLWYDEGEERNRGNFPPRFSGRQFPNYSSELNVNALELEDSALYLCASRQNGGQGNTEAFFGQGTRLTVV.

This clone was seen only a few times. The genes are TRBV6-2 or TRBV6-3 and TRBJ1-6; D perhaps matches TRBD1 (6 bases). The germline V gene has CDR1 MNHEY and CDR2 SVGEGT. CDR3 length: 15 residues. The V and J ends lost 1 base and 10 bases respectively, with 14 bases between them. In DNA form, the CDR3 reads TGTGCCAGCAGTTACTTGGGGGCCCAGAACTCACCCCTCCACTTT. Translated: CASSYLGAQNSPLHF.

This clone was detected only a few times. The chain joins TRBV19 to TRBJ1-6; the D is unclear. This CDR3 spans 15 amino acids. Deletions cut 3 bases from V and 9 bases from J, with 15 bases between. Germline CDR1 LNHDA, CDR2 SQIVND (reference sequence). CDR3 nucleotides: TGTGCCAGTAGTATGGACGGAGGTCTGAGTTCACCCCTCCACTTT. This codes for CASSMDGGLSSPLHF.

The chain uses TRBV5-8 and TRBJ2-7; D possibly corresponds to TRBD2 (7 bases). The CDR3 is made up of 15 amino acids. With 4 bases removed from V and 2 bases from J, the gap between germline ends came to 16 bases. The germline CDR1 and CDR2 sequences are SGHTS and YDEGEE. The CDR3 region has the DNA TGTGCCAGCAGCCCCCGAGGGGGAGGGGCCTACGAGCAGTACTTC. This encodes CASSPRGGGAYEQYF.

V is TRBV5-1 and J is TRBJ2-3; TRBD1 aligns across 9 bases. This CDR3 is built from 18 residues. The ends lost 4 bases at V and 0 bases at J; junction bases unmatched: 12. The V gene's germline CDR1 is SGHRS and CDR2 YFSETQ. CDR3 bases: TGCGCCAGCAGCAGAGGACAGGGGAACTCTCGGAGCACAGATACGCAGTATTTT. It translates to CASSRGQGNSRSTDTQYF.

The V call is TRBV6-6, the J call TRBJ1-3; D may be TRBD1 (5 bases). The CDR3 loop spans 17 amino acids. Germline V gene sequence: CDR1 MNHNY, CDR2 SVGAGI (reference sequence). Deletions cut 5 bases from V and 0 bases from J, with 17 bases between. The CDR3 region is CASSPNPGPFSGNTIYF. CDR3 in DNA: TGTGCCAGCAGTCCAAATCCAGGGCCCTTCTCTGGAAACACCATATATTTT.

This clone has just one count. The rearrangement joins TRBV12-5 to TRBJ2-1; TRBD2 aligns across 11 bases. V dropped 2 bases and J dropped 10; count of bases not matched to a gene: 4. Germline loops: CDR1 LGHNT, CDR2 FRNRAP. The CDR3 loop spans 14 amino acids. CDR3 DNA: TGTGCTAGTGGTTTGATACTAGCGGGAGAAGAGCAGTTCTTC. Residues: CASGLILAGEEQFF.

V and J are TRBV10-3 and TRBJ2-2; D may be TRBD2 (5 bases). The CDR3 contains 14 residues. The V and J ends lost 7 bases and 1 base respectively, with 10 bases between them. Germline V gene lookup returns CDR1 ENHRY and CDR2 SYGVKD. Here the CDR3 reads CAITGEGNTGELFF. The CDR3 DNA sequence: TGTGCCATCACCGGGGAAGGGAACACCGGGGAGCTGTTTTTT.

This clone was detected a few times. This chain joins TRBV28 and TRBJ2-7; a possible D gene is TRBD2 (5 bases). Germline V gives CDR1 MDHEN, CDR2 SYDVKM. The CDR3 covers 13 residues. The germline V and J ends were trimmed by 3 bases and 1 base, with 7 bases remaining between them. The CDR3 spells CASSLEVSYEQYF. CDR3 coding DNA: TGTGCCAGCAGTTTGGAGGTTTCCTACGAGCAGTACTTC.

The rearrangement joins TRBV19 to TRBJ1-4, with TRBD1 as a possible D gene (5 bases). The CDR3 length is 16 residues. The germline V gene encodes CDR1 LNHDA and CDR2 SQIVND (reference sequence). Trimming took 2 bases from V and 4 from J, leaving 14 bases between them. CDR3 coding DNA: TGTGCCAGTAGTATACCCCGCGGGGGGGATAATGAAAAACTGTTTTTT. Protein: CASSIPRGGDNEKLFF.

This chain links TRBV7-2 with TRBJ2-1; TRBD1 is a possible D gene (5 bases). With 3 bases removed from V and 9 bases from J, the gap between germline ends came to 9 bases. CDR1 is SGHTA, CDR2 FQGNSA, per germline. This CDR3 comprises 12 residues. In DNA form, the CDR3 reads TGTGCCAGCAGCTTCTCAGGGTTTGAGCAGTTCTTC. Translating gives CASSFSGFEQFF.

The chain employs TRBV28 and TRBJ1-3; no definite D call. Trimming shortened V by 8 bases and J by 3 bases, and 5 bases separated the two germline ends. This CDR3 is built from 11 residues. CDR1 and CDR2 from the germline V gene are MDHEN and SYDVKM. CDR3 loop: CASRDGNTIYF. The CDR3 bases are TGTGCCAGCCGGGATGGAAACACCATATATTTT.